The 20 T cell receptor beta chains reported below all come from one sample, sequenced in a study of blood T cell repertoires in COVID-19. The data were produced by immunoSEQ multiplex PCR, yet TCRdb's version contains in-frame clones alone and is incomplete. The repertoire includes around 80,000 clones, approximately 83% of them detected once, and around 29% sits in the top ten. Sequenced sample: peripheral blood. These receptor sequences come from a woman of 80 years or more with acute or convalescent COVID-19.

The V and J genes are TRBV4-1 and TRBJ2-7; D is perhaps TRBD2 (6 bases). The CDR3 totals 16 residues. The germline V and J ends were trimmed by 3 bases and 3 bases, with 18 bases remaining between them. Germline CDR1 MGHRA, CDR2 YSYEKL. CDR3 in amino acids: CASSQSITGLLYEQYF. CDR3 in DNA: TGCGCCAGCAGCCAGAGTATAACGGGACTCCTCTACGAGCAGTACTTC.

DNA of the CDR3: TGTGCCAGCAGCCAGGGGCAGCAAAACGAGCAGTACTTC. It is translated as CASSQGQQNEQYF. The V gene is TRBV4-2, the J gene TRBJ2-7; TRBD1 might be the D (5 bases). The CDR3 contains 13 residues. Trimming shortened V by 3 bases and J by 5 bases, and 11 bases separated the two germline ends. Germline V CDR1 and CDR2: LGHNA, YNFKEQ.

The V call is TRBV5-4, the J call TRBJ2-2, with 12 bases fitting TRBD2. Germline loops: CDR1 SGHNT, CDR2 YYREEE (reference sequence). V shed 0 bases and J 5 bases; nucleotides not matched to a gene: 2. The length of the CDR3 is 16 residues. The CDR3 DNA sequence: TGTGCCAGCAGCTTGGGGCTAGCGGGAGGGACCGGGGAGCTGTTTTTT. Translating gives CASSLGLAGGTGELFF.

The V and J genes are TRBV20-1 and TRBJ2-5, with 11 bases matching TRBD2. Germline CDR1 is DFQATT and CDR2 is SNEGSKA (reference sequence). V lost 3 bases to trimming and J lost 4 bases; unmatched junction nucleotides: 4. CDR3 length: 14 amino acids. In nucleotides, the CDR3 is TGCAGTGCTAGTGGGCTAGCGGGAGGAGAGACCCAGTACTTC. Protein product: CSASGLAGGETQYF.

This rearrangement joins TRBV18 to TRBJ1-1, with TRBD1 matching 7 bases. CDR1 is KGHSH, CDR2 LQKENI, per germline. J gave up 5 bases and V 5 bases, and 8 bases lay outside the gene matches. The CDR3 is 14 amino acids. The CDR3 DNA reads as TGTGCCAGCTCATCAACAGGGGCCAATACTGAAGCTTTCTTT. Translated, it gives CASSSTGANTEAFF.

The rearrangement joins TRBV7-8 to TRBJ1-1; TRBD1 matches at 9 bases. Germline lookup yields CDR1 SGHVS and CDR2 FQNEAQ. V gave up 4 bases and J gave up 6 bases; unmatched junction bases: 3. This CDR3 spans 13 amino acids. The CDR3: CASSSGQGPEAFF. The CDR3 DNA sequence: TGTGCCAGCAGCTCCGGACAGGGGCCTGAAGCTTTCTTT.

The gene calls are TRBV9 and TRBJ1-4; TRBD1 matches at 9 bases. The CDR3 length is 16 residues. Trimming removed 5 bases from V and 7 bases from J; junction bases left unmatched: 12. Germline CDR1 is SGDLS and CDR2 is YYNGEE. Here the CDR3 DNA reads TGTGCCAGCAGTACCGGGACAGGGACTTACGCTGAAAAACTGTTTTTT. Translating it yields CASSTGTGTYAEKLFF.

J is TRBJ1-4 and V is TRBV5-4; D unclear. This CDR3 comprises 14 residues. V lost 0 bases, J lost 8 bases, and 11 bases lay in between. Germline CDR1 SGHNT, CDR2 YYREEE (reference sequence). In DNA, the CDR3 is TGTGCCAGCAGCTTGGCCGTCACGGGGGAAAAACTGTTTTTT. It translates to CASSLAVTGEKLFF.

This sequence joins TRBV2 and TRBJ2-1, with 7 bases aligning to TRBD2. The CDR3 contains 15 residues. After removal of 3 bases from V and 4 bases from J, the junction contained 6 bases not matched to a gene. Germline values: CDR1 SNHLY, CDR2 FYNNEI. In nucleotides, the CDR3 is TGTGCCAGCAGTGATAGGAGGACTAGGTACAATGAGCAGTTCTTC. Translated, it gives CASSDRRTRYNEQFF.

This clone came up a few times. The chain carries TRBV25-1 and TRBJ2-1, with TRBD2 as a possible D gene (5 bases). This CDR3 region has 11 residues. Looked up from germline, CDR1 is MGHDK and CDR2 is SYGVNS. V gave up 2 bases and J gave up 15 bases, with 11 bases separating them. The CDR3 DNA sequence: TGTGCCAGCAGTGAACTCGGGGAGAGGTTCTTC. This sequence encodes CASSELGERFF.

The chain links TRBV9 to TRBJ1-1; D is possibly TRBD1 (5 bases). The CDR3 is 15 residues long. Trimming stripped 0 bases from V and 5 bases from J, with 14 bases between. Looked up from germline, CDR1 is SGDLS and CDR2 is YYNGEE. CDR3 sequence reads: CASSVGGASGTEAFF. The DNA for the CDR3 is TGTGCCAGCAGCGTAGGTGGGGCCTCAGGGACTGAAGCTTTCTTT.

The chain uses TRBV20-1 and TRBJ1-1, with D hard to call. Germline lookup yields CDR1 DFQATT and CDR2 SNEGSKA (reference sequence). Trimming removed 3 bases from V and 1 base from J, with 6 bases in between. This CDR3 is built from 12 residues. The CDR3 sequence is CSASQANTEAFF. CDR3 bases: TGCAGTGCTAGTCAGGCGAACACTGAAGCTTTCTTT.

The V and J genes are TRBV18 and TRBJ1-1; D is uncertain. The CDR3 is made up of 13 amino acids. Trimming removed 6 bases from V and 6 bases from J, with 14 bases in between. Germline values: CDR1 KGHSH, CDR2 LQKENI. The CDR3 coding sequence is TGTGCCAGCTCCCCCGGCCTAGAACCTGAAGCTTTCTTT. Its protein is CASSPGLEPEAFF.

This clone was found once. The chain combines TRBV27 with TRBJ2-3; 7 nucleotides agree with TRBD2. CDR3 length equals 14 residues. Per the germline V gene, CDR1 is MNHEY and CDR2 is SMNVEV (reference sequence). The J segment lost 3 bases and the V segment lost 5 bases, leaving 5 bases of the junction unmatched. The CDR3 nucleotides read TGTGCCAGCAGTACCCCCGGGGGGACAGATACGCAGTATTTT. This encodes CASSTPGGTDTQYF.

The chain combines TRBV11-3 with TRBJ2-3; TRBD2 agrees at 8 bases. J was trimmed by 4 bases and V by 5 bases; bases with no gene match: 5. CDR3 size: 14 residues. The germline CDR1 and CDR2 sequences are SGHNT and YENEEA. The DNA of the CDR3 is TGTGCCAGCAGCGCCCCGACTAGCGCAGATACGCAGTATTTT. This translates into CASSAPTSADTQYF.

The rearrangement uses TRBV3-1 (or the pseudogene TRBV3-2) and TRBJ2-5, with TRBD1 matching 8 bases. Trimming removed 6 bases from V and 4 bases from J; junction bases left unmatched: 10. The CDR3 consists of 15 residues. The germline gives CDR1 LGHDT, CDR2 YNNKEL (reference sequence). CDR3 in amino acids: CASRLTGQGSETQYF. The CDR3 DNA reads TGTGCCAGCAGGCTGACCGGACAGGGCTCAGAGACCCAGTACTTC.

V gene TRBV23-1 combines with J gene TRBJ1-5; maybe TRBD1 (6 bases). TRBV23-1 is assigned to the ORF class and has an uncertain function. Trimming took 5 bases from V and 3 from J, leaving 23 bases between them. The CDR3 is 18 amino acids. CDR3 in DNA: TGCGCCAGCAGTAAGTCAACCCAGGGGTTGGATGACAATCAGCCCCAGCATTTT. It translates to CASSKSTQGLDDNQPQHF.

This clone was detected only once. The CDR3 loop is CASTSGQGHQPQHF. Written as DNA, the CDR3 is TGTGCCAGCACCTCCGGCCAGGGGCATCAGCCCCAGCATTTT. The rearrangement uses TRBV28 and TRBJ1-5, with D possibly matching TRBD1 (6 bases). Germline V gene sequence: CDR1 MDHEN, CDR2 SYDVKM. CDR3 length equals 14 residues. Between the trimmed V and J ends, which lost 7 bases and 5 bases, there was a span of 15 bases. The full variable domain, in which reference TRBV28 and TRBJ1-5 provide the parts outside the CDR3, is DVKVTQSSRYLVKRTGEKVFLECVQDMDHENMFWYRQDPGLGLRLIYFSYDVKMKEKGDIPEGYSVSREKKERFSLILESASTNQTSMYLCASTSGQGHQPQHFGDGTRLSIL.

The chain is built from TRBV7-9 and TRBJ2-7; a possible D gene is TRBD1 (5 bases). Deletions cut 4 bases from V and 4 bases from J, with 8 bases between. The CDR3 has 12 amino acids. CDR1 SEHNR and CDR2 FQNEAQ come from the germline V gene (reference sequence). In DNA form, the CDR3 reads TGTGCCAGCAGCTCTCAGGGTTACGAGCAGTACTTC. Its protein is CASSSQGYEQYF.

This sequence joins TRBV19 and TRBJ2-2; 9 bases are shared with TRBD2. V trimming: 7 bases; J trimming: 0 bases; junction bases outside the gene matches: 3. Germline V gives CDR1 LNHDA, CDR2 SQIVND (reference sequence). This CDR3 comprises 15 residues. This CDR3 is CASNGLAPNTGELFF. CDR3 coding DNA: TGTGCCAGTAACGGACTAGCGCCGAACACCGGGGAGCTGTTTTTT.